Below, 3 T cell receptor beta chains from the same sample are listed, as sequenced in a study of blood T cells in healthy people across ages (dated by TCRdb to the mid-2010s). The method behind the library was 5' RACE. These reads were obtained on an Illumina HiSeq 2500. A second PCR of roughly 7 to 11 cycles was performed with a sample-barcoded 5' primer and a J-beta primer mix. Using fastp trimming at Q25 and MiXCR clonotype assembly, TCRdb reanalyzed the public sequencing data and kept in-frame beta chains. Each entry merges the rows of one CDR3 protein and shows their most common DNA and genes. For this sample there are 700,000 to 850,000 distinct CDR3 sequences; about 34% appear just once. The ten largest account for 13% of the sample. The sample comprised blood. The receptors were sampled from a man aged 18-30 years in good health.

For this clonotype: An end of the junction differs from the germline gene, which may be a read error. The chain joins TRBV5-1 to TRBJ2-7; 8 nucleotides align to TRBD2. Germline V gene sequence: CDR1 SGHRS, CDR2 YFSETQ. The CDR3 runs to 15 residues. The CDR3 DNA reads as TGCGCCAGCAGCTCAAGGACTAGCCGGGACAATGAGCAGTACTTT. Translation gives CASSSRTSRDNEQYF.

Concerning this clonotype: This sequence may be a read error, since a much larger clone differs from it by one base. This chain uses TRBV12-3 or TRBV12-4 with TRBJ2-5; TRBD1 might be the D (6 bases). The J call may be faulty, since TRBJ2-1 better matches the DNA end. This CDR3 comprises 14 residues. The CDR3 nucleotides are TGTGCCAGCAGTCAAACAGGGCTCCCCGAGACCCAGTTCTTC. It encodes CASSQTGLPETQFF.

This sequence joins TRBV7-3 and TRBJ2-1, with a possible D match to TRBD2 (6 bases). The V gene lost 5 bases and the J gene lost 3 bases, with 20 bases spanning the gap. CDR1 and CDR2 (germline): SGHTA, FQGTGA. This CDR3 comprises 17 residues. The CDR3 reads CASSTLPGTGGYNEQFF. The CDR3 bases are TGTGCCAGCAGCACCTTGCCCGGGACTGGCGGCTACAATGAGCAGTTCTTC.